The 11 T cell receptor beta chains listed next were all sequenced from one sample in a study of shared clonotypes between healthy human individuals (dated by TCRdb to 2020 to 2022). Library preparation was by the immunoSEQ multiplex PCR assay. TCRdb stores this immuneACCESS table with in-frame sequences only. Part of the clones is absent; in the studies checked, under half of the shortfall reflects unresolved V genes, and no reason is known for the rest. Within this sample are about 1.4 million clones, with about 96% of them counted one time only. The ten largest clones represent approximately 1.1% of the sample. The specimen sequenced was naive CD4+ T cells sorted from blood. This specimen's cell subset or site label, per the study, means: CD45RA+ positively selected. The source is a man under 40 in good health.

This rearrangement joins TRBV19 to TRBJ1-5, with D hard to call. Germline V gene data show CDR1 as LNHDA and CDR2 as SQIVND (reference sequence). Trimming left V 6 bases short and J 3 bases short, with 6 bases between. CDR3 size: 12 residues. The CDR3 protein is CASRRANQPQHF. The CDR3, as DNA: TGTGCCAGTAGGCGGGCCAATCAGCCCCAGCATTTT.

This clone was seen a single time. J is TRBJ1-1 and V is TRBV9; D uncertain. This CDR3 region has 14 residues. V was pared by 0 bases and J by 1 base, with 7 bases between. Germline V CDR1 and CDR2: SGDLS, YYNGEE. The CDR3 spells CASSVESRNTEAFF. CDR3 bases: TGTGCCAGCAGCGTAGAAAGCAGGAACACTGAAGCTTTCTTT.

The rearrangement links TRBV28 to TRBJ2-7, with D perhaps assigned TRBD1 or TRBD2 (5 bases each). Trimming removed 5 bases from V and 11 bases from J, with 22 bases in between. CDR1 and CDR2 from the germline V gene are MDHEN and SYDVKM. This CDR3 spans 14 amino acids. The CDR3 sequence is CASSTGGNTLREYF. Here the CDR3 DNA reads TGTGCCAGCAGTACAGGAGGCAACACATTACGTGAGTACTTC.

The rearrangement links TRBV5-1 to TRBJ2-6, with TRBD1 identical over 10 bases. CDR1 and CDR2 from the germline V gene are SGHRS and YFSETQ. The J segment lost 4 bases and the V segment lost 4 bases, leaving 8 bases of the junction unmatched. This CDR3 is 17 amino acids long. CDR3 loop: CASSGPGTGAGANVLTF. CDR3 DNA: TGCGCCAGCAGCGGTCCCGGGACAGGGGCCGGGGCCAACGTCCTGACTTTC.

This clone was seen once. This sequence joins TRBV5-4 and TRBJ2-2, with D uncertain. Between the trimmed V and J ends, which lost 2 bases and 4 bases, there was a span of 15 bases. The CDR3 runs to 16 residues. Germline assignment: CDR1 SGHNT and CDR2 YYREEE (reference sequence). The CDR3 protein is CASSFRDGRFTGELFF. The CDR3 DNA reads TGTGCCAGCAGCTTCAGAGATGGACGTTTCACCGGGGAGCTGTTTTTT.

The V and J genes are TRBV18 and TRBJ1-2; 7 bases fit TRBD1. CDR3 length equals 13 residues. V dropped 5 bases and J dropped 8; count of bases not matched to a gene: 8. Germline CDR1 reads KGHSH; CDR2 reads LQKENI. The CDR3 spells CASSAEGARGYTF. CDR3 sequence (DNA): TGTGCCAGCTCAGCCGAGGGGGCGCGGGGCTACACCTTC. The full variable domain, its missing parts supplied by reference TRBV18 and TRBJ1-2, is NAGVMQNPRHLVRRRGQEARLRCSPMKGHSHVYWYRQLPEEGLKFMVYLQKENIIDESGMPKERFSAEFPKEGPSILRIQQVVRGDSAAYFCASSAEGARGYTFGSGTRLTVV.

The chain uses TRBV29-1 and TRBJ2-1; D might be TRBD2 (6 bases). Germline CDR1 is SQVTM and CDR2 is ANQGSEA. Between the trimmed V and J ends, which lost 7 bases and 4 bases, there was a span of 11 bases. The CDR3 totals 12 residues. Here the CDR3 DNA reads TGCAGCGCGCTCGGGAGTTACAATGAGCAGTTCTTC. Encoded protein: CSALGSYNEQFF.

J is TRBJ2-1 and V is TRBV5-1; the match to TRBD2 covers 8 bases. CDR3 size: 17 residues. The ends lost 1 base at V and 7 bases at J; junction bases unmatched: 13. Germline V gene sequence: CDR1 SGHRS, CDR2 YFSETQ. CDR3 region: CASSLRVAGLLGNEQFF. The DNA for the CDR3 is TGCGCCAGCAGCTTGAGAGTAGCGGGACTATTGGGTAATGAGCAGTTCTTC.

The V gene is TRBV15, the J gene TRBJ2-7; possible D gene TRBD1, 6 bases. The CDR3 consists of 15 residues. The V end lost 5 bases, the J end lost 6 bases, and 20 bases lay between the germline ends. Germline loops: CDR1 LNHNV, CDR2 YYDKDF (reference sequence). The CDR3 coding sequence is TGTGCCACCAGCCCCGCGTGGGGGCGCGTGAGCGAGCAGTACTTC. Its protein is CATSPAWGRVSEQYF.

This sequence joins TRBV6-1 and TRBJ2-7; D tentatively fits TRBD1 or TRBD2 (7 bases each). This CDR3 comprises 12 residues. Germline V gives CDR1 MNHNS, CDR2 SASEGT. V shed 8 bases and J shed 4 bases, with 12 bases lying between them. The CDR3 loop is CASQGGRYEQYF. DNA of the CDR3: TGTGCCAGCCAGGGGGGGCGGTACGAGCAGTACTTC.

The sample holds one count of this clone. The chain is built from TRBV5-1 and TRBJ2-7, with 10 bases that match TRBD1. This CDR3 contains 16 residues. The junction had 12 bases not matched to a gene; V was cut back by 4 bases and J by 5 bases. CDR1 and CDR2 (germline): SGHRS, YFSETQ. The CDR3 region has the DNA TGCGCCAGCAGCCCGGGGACAGGGGACTCCTTCCACGAGCAGTACTTC. Encoded protein: CASSPGTGDSFHEQYF.